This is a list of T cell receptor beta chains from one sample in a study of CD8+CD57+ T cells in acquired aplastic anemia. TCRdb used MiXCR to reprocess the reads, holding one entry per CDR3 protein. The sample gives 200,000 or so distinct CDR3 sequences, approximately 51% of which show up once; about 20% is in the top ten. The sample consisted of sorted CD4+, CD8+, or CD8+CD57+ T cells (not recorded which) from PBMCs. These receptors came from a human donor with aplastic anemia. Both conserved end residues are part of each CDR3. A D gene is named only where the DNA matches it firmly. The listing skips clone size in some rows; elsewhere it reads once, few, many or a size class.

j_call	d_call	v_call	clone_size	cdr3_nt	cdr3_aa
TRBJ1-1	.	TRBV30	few	TGTGCCTGGAGGGTTGAGGGCCGGACTGAAGCTTTCTTT	CAWRVEGRTEAFF
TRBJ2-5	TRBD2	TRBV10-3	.	TGTGCCATCAGTGCGGGACTAGCGGGGCAAGAGACCCAGTACTTC	CAISAGLAGQETQYF
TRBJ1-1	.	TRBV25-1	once	TGTGCCAGCAGTGTTAAAGAGAACACTGAAGCTTTCTTT	CASSVKENTEAFF
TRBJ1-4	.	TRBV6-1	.	TGTGCCAGCAGTTTCGCCCAAAGGGGGAGGGGGGCGGAAAAACTGTTTTTT	CASSFAQRGRGAEKLFF
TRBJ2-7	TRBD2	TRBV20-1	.	TGCAGTGCCGGACCTAGCGGGGATCGCTACGAGCAGTACTTC	CSAGPSGDRYEQYF
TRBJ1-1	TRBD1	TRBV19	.	TGTGCCAGTAGTCAACAGGGGGGGGCCACTGAAGCTTTCTTT	CASSQQGGATEAFF
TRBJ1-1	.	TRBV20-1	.	TGCAGTGCTAGAAGGCACGCGAACACTGAAGCTTTCTTT	CSARRHANTEAFF
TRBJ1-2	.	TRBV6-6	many	TGTGCCAGCACCACGACGACGGGTGACCCCTATGGCTACACCTTC	CASTTTTGDPYGYTF
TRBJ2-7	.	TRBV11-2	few	TGTGCCAGCAGCCCTAGGACCGCTTACGAGCAGTACTTC	CASSPRTAYEQYF
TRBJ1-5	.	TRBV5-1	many	TGCGCCAGCAGCTCGACAGGAAATCAGCCCCAGCATTTT	CASSSTGNQPQHF
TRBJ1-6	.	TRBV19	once	TGTGCCAGTAGTGGGCCGTACTCTGGAAACACTCTCAATTCACCCCTCCACTTT	CASSGPYSGNTLNSPLHF
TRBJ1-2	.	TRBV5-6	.	TGTGCCAGCAGCTTGGAGGTCCAGGCTAGGGCCCGCTATGGCTACACCTTC	CASSLEVQARARYGYTF
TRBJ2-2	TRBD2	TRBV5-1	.	TGCGCCAGCAGCCCCGGGACTAGCGGGAACACCGGGGAGCTGTTTTTT	CASSPGTSGNTGELFF
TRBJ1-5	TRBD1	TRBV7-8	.	TGTGCCAGCAGTCCTTACGCTGGGGGACAGGTGGTACGAGGTAATCAGCCCCAGCATTTT	CASSPYAGGQVVRGNQPQHF
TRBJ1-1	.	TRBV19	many	TGTGCCAGTAGTAACTACAGGGTGAACACTGAAGCTTTCTTT	CASSNYRVNTEAFF
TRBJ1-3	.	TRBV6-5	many	TGTGCCATCCGTCCACCGTCTGGAAACACCATATATTTT	CAIRPPSGNTIYF